Listed here is a single TCR beta chain. CDR3 size: 17 residues. V shed 1 base and J shed 8 bases, with 20 bases lying between them. Germline V CDR1 and CDR2: LNHNV, YYDKDF (reference sequence). Here immunoSEQ multiplex PCR was the method, and the copy in TCRdb shows in-frame clones only, minus some. Of 150,000 to 200,000 clones detected, around 87% appear once; the ten largest clones hold around 2.5%. The data derive from a study of blood T cell repertoires in COVID-19. The chain combines TRBV15 with TRBJ1-4; the D gene is possibly TRBD1 (6 bases). The sample comprised peripheral blood. This clonotype was sampled from a man aged 35-49 years with active or convalescent COVID-19. As DNA, the CDR3 is TGTGCCACCAGCAGAGGGGGGCAGGGGCTGTCGTACGAAAAACTGTTTTTT. It translates to CATSRGGQGLSYEKLFF.